Below, 31 T cell receptor beta chains from the same sample are listed, as sequenced in a study of blood T cells in healthy people across ages. Next came a second PCR, run for about 7 to 12 cycles, which used a sample-barcoded 5' primer along with a J-beta primer mix. TCRdb redid the calling of the 5' RACE reads with MiXCR, one entry per CDR3 protein. The sample has roughly 1,300,000 distinct CDR3 sequences, 45% to 70% seen once. The specimen was blood. The receptors originated from a man between 18 and 35 years old in good health.

The rearrangement links TRBV7-2 to TRBJ2-7; no reliable D call. V shed 0 bases and J shed 0 bases, with 12 bases lying between them. The CDR3 length is 16 residues. CDR1 SGHTA and CDR2 FQGNSA come from the germline V gene. The DNA for the CDR3 is TGTGCCAGCAGCTTAGCCCCAAGGTCAGTCTCCTACGAGCAGTACTTC. Translation: CASSLAPRSVSYEQYF.

The chain is built from TRBV10-2 and TRBJ2-1; 11 nucleotides align to TRBD2. V trimming: 11 bases; J trimming: 0 bases; junction bases outside the gene matches: 15. CDR1 WSHSY and CDR2 SAAADI come from the germline V gene. The CDR3 runs to 18 residues. CDR3 protein: CACGWGLAAKSSYNEQFF. In DNA form, the CDR3 reads TGCGCCTGCGGATGGGGACTAGCGGCTAAGAGCTCCTACAATGAGCAGTTCTTC.

The rearrangement joins TRBV27 to TRBJ2-2; maybe TRBD2 (7 bases). Germline values: CDR1 MNHEY, CDR2 SMNVEV (reference sequence). The CDR3 spans 17 residues. V gave up 5 bases and J gave up 3 bases, with 19 bases separating them. The CDR3 DNA sequence: TGTGCCAGCAGTATCCGCGGAGGGGGGGGACACACCGGGGAGCTGTTTTTT. Its translation: CASSIRGGGGHTGELFF.

This rearrangement joins TRBV7-2 to TRBJ2-5, with D unclear. Deletions cut 5 bases from V and 0 bases from J, with 16 bases between. The CDR3 loop spans 16 amino acids. Germline assignment: CDR1 SGHTA and CDR2 FQGNSA. In nucleotides, the CDR3 is TGTGCCAGCAGCCGAGCAACATGGGGTTACCAAGAGACCCAGTACTTC. Translating it yields CASSRATWGYQETQYF.

The chain employs TRBV20-1 and TRBJ1-5; 8 nucleotides match TRBD1. Germline trimming cut 8 bases from V and 2 bases from J; bases unmatched to any gene: 5. Germline loops: CDR1 DFQATT, CDR2 SNEGSKA (reference sequence). This CDR3 has 13 residues. The CDR3 nucleotides read TGCAGTACCGCGACAGGGGGCAATCAGCCCCAGCATTTT. Translated, it gives CSTATGGNQPQHF.

The gene calls are TRBV13 and TRBJ2-1, with 14 bases matching TRBD2. CDR1 is PRHDT and CDR2 is FYEKMQ in the germline V gene (reference sequence). J gave up 7 bases and V 4 bases, and 12 bases lay outside the gene matches. The CDR3 is 18 residues long. In DNA, the CDR3 is TGTGCCAGCAGCTCGCGAGCGATGACTAGCGGGAGGGATAATGAGCAGTTCTTC. Encoded protein: CASSSRAMTSGRDNEQFF.

V is TRBV7-9 and J is TRBJ2-1, with D perhaps TRBD1 (5 bases). The CDR3 spans 14 residues. V dropped 2 bases and J dropped 10 bases, with 15 bases sitting between them. Germline V gene lookup returns CDR1 SEHNR and CDR2 FQNEAQ (reference sequence). The CDR3 protein is CASSLTTDSGEQFF. DNA for the CDR3: TGTGCCAGCAGCTTAACCACCGACAGTGGGGAGCAGTTCTTC.

This chain uses TRBV6-2 or TRBV6-3 with TRBJ2-3, with D possibly being TRBD1 (6 bases). Deletions cut 4 bases from V and 8 bases from J, with 22 bases between. The germline V gene encodes CDR1 MNHEY and CDR2 SVGEGT. The CDR3 sequence is 16 residues long. This chain's CDR3 is CASSSPAQGWFSTQYF. DNA for the CDR3: TGTGCCAGCAGTTCGCCAGCCCAGGGGTGGTTTTCTACGCAGTATTTT.

There are a few counts of this clonotype. V is TRBV20-1 and J is TRBJ2-7, with D unclear. V lost 3 bases and J lost 3, with 9 bases in between. The CDR3 spans 12 residues. The V gene's germline CDR1 is DFQATT and CDR2 SNEGSKA (reference sequence). The CDR3 region is CSARAEIYEQYF. The CDR3 nucleotides are TGCAGTGCTAGGGCCGAGATCTACGAGCAGTACTTC.

This clonotype was seen more than once but under ten times. The chain combines TRBV7-6 with TRBJ2-7, with 7 bases matching TRBD1. The CDR3 contains 15 residues. V dropped 5 bases and J dropped 2; count of bases not matched to a gene: 9. Germline lookup yields CDR1 SGHVS and CDR2 FNYEAQ. In DNA, the CDR3 is TGTGCCAGCAGCGGACCCGGGACAGCTACCTACGAGCAGTACTTC. Translating it yields CASSGPGTATYEQYF.

The V call is TRBV29-1, the J call TRBJ2-5; TRBD2 matches at 8 bases. The DNA end is more similar to TRBJ2-7, so the J call may be wrong. Per the germline V gene, CDR1 is SQVTM and CDR2 is ANQGSEA. The CDR3 loop spans 14 amino acids. The CDR3, as DNA: TGCAGCGTTGAAGGGCGAGCGGGAGTCCACGAGCAGTACTTC. Its protein product is CSVEGRAGVHEQYF.

This sequence joins TRBV29-1 and TRBJ2-7; 9 bases are shared with TRBD1. The germline gives CDR1 SQVTM, CDR2 ANQGSEA. This CDR3 spans 13 amino acids. J lost 5 bases, V lost 5 bases, and 7 bases had no gene match. The CDR3 nucleotides are TGCAGCGTTACAGGACAGGGGCTGAACGAGCAGTACTTC. It is translated as CSVTGQGLNEQYF.

Only one count was recorded for this clonotype. This sequence joins TRBV25-1 and TRBJ2-5; the match to TRBD1 covers 8 bases. V shed 6 bases and J 1 base; nucleotides not matched to a gene: 7. CDR3 length: 15 amino acids. Germline assignment: CDR1 MGHDK and CDR2 SYGVNS. The CDR3 loop reads CASSATGGPQETQYF. CDR3 nucleotide sequence: TGTGCCAGCAGCGCTACAGGGGGGCCCCAAGAGACCCAGTACTTC.

The V call is TRBV28, the J call TRBJ1-5; D is ambiguous. CDR1 is MDHEN, CDR2 SYDVKM, per germline. CDR3 size: 15 residues. V was cut by 7 bases and J by 3 bases, with 16 bases left in between. The CDR3 reads CASTLGVASNQPQHF. The CDR3 nucleotides read TGTGCCAGCACCCTAGGTGTGGCGTCCAATCAGCCCCAGCATTTT.

This rearrangement joins TRBV29-1 to TRBJ2-3, with TRBD1 identical over 9 bases. There are 14 residues in the CDR3. J lost 2 bases, V lost 4 bases, and 4 bases had no gene match. From germline, CDR1 is SQVTM and CDR2 ANQGSEA. CDR3: CSVATGGDTDTQYF. As DNA, the CDR3 is TGCAGCGTTGCAACAGGGGGCGACACAGATACGCAGTATTTT.

This sequence joins TRBV10-3 and TRBJ2-3, with 14 bases that match TRBD2. This CDR3 comprises 15 residues. Germline CDR1 reads ENHRY; CDR2 reads SYGVKD. Trimming at V came to 5 bases and at J to 4 bases, leaving 2 bases not matched to a gene. In DNA form, the CDR3 reads TGTGCCATCAGTCAGACTAGCGGGAGGGCAGATACGCAGTATTTT. Translated, it gives CAISQTSGRADTQYF.

The V call is TRBV6-2 or TRBV6-3, the J call TRBJ1-2; a weak D match, TRBD1 (6 bases). Germline assignment: CDR1 MNHEY and CDR2 SVGEGT. The CDR3 runs 14 residues. The germline V and J ends were trimmed by 6 bases and 4 bases, with 15 bases remaining between them. This CDR3 reads CASRPTGLVYGYTF. The CDR3 DNA is TGTGCCAGCAGACCTACAGGGCTCGTCTATGGCTACACCTTC.

The J gene is TRBJ1-2, the V gene TRBV5-1, with 9 positions matching TRBD1. V dropped 4 bases and J dropped 2; count of bases not matched to a gene: 6. Germline V gives CDR1 SGHRS, CDR2 YFSETQ. There are 15 residues in the CDR3. Here the CDR3 reads CASSGTGRANYGYTF. For the CDR3, the DNA is TGCGCCAGCAGCGGGACAGGGAGGGCCAACTATGGCTACACCTTC.

This chain uses TRBV25-1 with TRBJ1-1; TRBD1 might be the D (5 bases). Germline V CDR1 and CDR2: MGHDK, SYGVNS. Trimming cost V 2 bases and J 4 bases, with 11 bases left between them. The CDR3 length is 14 residues. CDR3 sequence (DNA): TGTGCCAGCAGTGAAACAGGCTGGGTCACTGAAGCTTTCTTT. Amino acid sequence: CASSETGWVTEAFF.

The J gene is TRBJ2-1, the V gene TRBV11-2, with D perhaps TRBD2 (6 bases). There are 18 residues in the CDR3. Germline V gives CDR1 SGHAT, CDR2 FQNNGV. V was clipped by 1 base and J by 0 bases, with 16 bases between them. This chain's CDR3 is CASSLVLLATSSYNEQFF. The CDR3 DNA reads TGTGCCAGCAGCTTAGTACTCCTAGCGACCAGCTCCTACAATGAGCAGTTCTTC.

The chain couples TRBV4-1 to TRBJ1-2; D remains ambiguous. CDR3 size: 16 residues. V shed 0 bases and J shed 6 bases, with 17 bases lying between them. Germline lookup yields CDR1 MGHRA and CDR2 YSYEKL. In DNA, the CDR3 is TGCGCCAGCAGCCAAGATGTAGGGTTAAACTGGGATGGCTACACCTTC. Protein product: CASSQDVGLNWDGYTF.

V usage is TRBV20-1 and J usage is TRBJ2-7; D possibly corresponds to TRBD1 (6 bases). V was shortened by 7 bases and J by 0 bases, with 19 bases between the two germline ends. In germline, CDR1 is DFQATT, CDR2 SNEGSKA (reference sequence). The CDR3 extends over 15 amino acids. The DNA for the CDR3 is TGCAGTGTAAGAGGAAACGACAGGAGCTCCTACGAGCAGTACTTC. Protein sequence: CSVRGNDRSSYEQYF.

In this sample, this clonotype turned up a few times. The V call is TRBV9, the J call TRBJ2-7; D is perhaps TRBD2 (5 bases). The CDR3 has 14 residues. Germline V gene lookup returns CDR1 SGDLS and CDR2 YYNGEE. V dropped 3 bases and J dropped 0 bases, with 10 bases sitting between them. CDR3 coding DNA: TGTGCCAGCAGCGGAAAACGGGACTCCTACGAGCAGTACTTC. It specifies CASSGKRDSYEQYF. Combining the CDR3 with reference TRBV9 and TRBJ2-7 gives the whole variable domain DSGVTQTPKHLITATGQRVTLRCSPRSGDLSVYWYQQSLDQGLQFLIQYYNGEERAKGNILERFSAQQFPDLHSELNLSSLELGDSALYFCASSGKRDSYEQYFGPGTRLTVT.

V gene TRBV5-1 combines with J gene TRBJ1-1; 7 positions match TRBD1. The CDR3 spans 14 residues. Germline V gene sequence: CDR1 SGHRS, CDR2 YFSETQ. Trimming took 4 bases from V and 2 from J; bases not matched to a gene: 5. CDR3 coding DNA: TGCGCCAGCAGCGGATGGACAGGTAACACTGAAGCTTTCTTT. Residues: CASSGWTGNTEAFF.

The sample holds a few counts of this clonotype. This chain uses TRBV29-1 with TRBJ2-5; tentatively, D is TRBD1 (5 bases). Germline values: CDR1 SQVTM, CDR2 ANQGSEA. The CDR3 is 10 residues long. The V end was cut by 6 bases, the J end by 9 bases, with 11 bases between. In DNA, the CDR3 is TGCAGCGTAGAGTTGGGGCCCCAGTACTTC. This encodes CSVELGPQYF.

This chain uses TRBV6-2 or TRBV6-3 with TRBJ2-2; TRBD2 matches at 8 bases. CDR1 and CDR2 (germline): MNHEY, SVGEGT. Unmatched junction bases numbered 8, after V lost 1 base and J lost 4 bases. The CDR3 has 17 amino acids. The CDR3 DNA is TGTGCCAGCAGTTACTTTGGGGGACTAGATGCCACCGGGGAGCTGTTTTTT. Protein sequence: CASSYFGGLDATGELFF.

The V and J genes are TRBV29-1 and TRBJ2-1; 7 nucleotides align to TRBD2. Germline V CDR1 and CDR2: SQVTM, ANQGSEA. The CDR3 is 11 residues long. The V and J ends lost 7 bases and 6 bases, in that order; junction bases with no gene match: 3. The CDR3, as DNA: TGCAGCGAAGCTAGCGGCAATGAGCAGTTCTTC. Translation gives CSEASGNEQFF.

CDR3 nucleotide sequence: TGTGCCAGCCAAGAGAGAGCCCCTTACAATGAGCAGTACTTC. Its translation: CASQERAPYNEQYF. V and J are TRBV28 and TRBJ2-1; D is ambiguous. The J call may be incorrect, as the DNA end agrees better with TRBJ2-7. From germline, CDR1 is MDHEN and CDR2 SYDVKM. This CDR3 is built from 14 residues.

This chain uses TRBV15 with TRBJ2-7; D is unclear. Deletions cut 1 base from V and 4 bases from J, with 8 bases between. The CDR3 spans 13 residues. In germline, CDR1 is LNHNV, CDR2 YYDKDF (reference sequence). Written as DNA, the CDR3 is TGTGCCACCAGCAGAGCTGGATGGTACGAGCAGTACTTC. This codes for CATSRAGWYEQYF.

The chain combines TRBV20-1 with TRBJ2-5; 7 positions match TRBD1. The end of the DNA is better explained by TRBJ2-7, so the J call may be wrong. This CDR3 contains 14 residues. Germline V gives CDR1 DFQATT, CDR2 SNEGSKA (reference sequence). CDR3 coding DNA: TGCAGTGCTAGATGGGACAGAGTTGGTTACGAGCAGTACTTC. Translated: CSARWDRVGYEQYF.

This CDR3 is CASSVSGGLNQETQYF. In nucleotides, the CDR3 is TGTGCCAGCAGCGTGAGCGGGGGGTTAAACCAAGAGACCCAGTACTTC. The chain couples TRBV9 to TRBJ2-5; TRBD2 agrees at 9 bases. Germline assignment: CDR1 SGDLS and CDR2 YYNGEE. Trimming took 2 bases from V and 0 from J; bases not matched to a gene: 5. The CDR3 contains 16 residues. Using reference TRBV9 and TRBJ2-5 for the parts outside the CDR3, the full variable domain is DSGVTQTPKHLITATGQRVTLRCSPRSGDLSVYWYQQSLDQGLQFLIQYYNGEERAKGNILERFSAQQFPDLHSELNLSSLELGDSALYFCASSVSGGLNQETQYFGPGTRLLVL.